These 8 T cell receptor beta chains came from one sample sequenced in a study of blood T cell repertoires in COVID-19. The assay was immunoSEQ multiplex PCR, and TCRdb's table has in-frame clones only and misses some. Found here are 300,000 to 400,000 clones, around 89% of them singletons; the top ten hold about 2.9%. The material sequenced was peripheral blood. These receptors originate from a woman between 25 and 40 years old with COVID-19, enrolled during active disease.

The CDR3 sequence: CASSLVVDRGTDTQYF. As DNA, the CDR3 is TGTGCCAGCAGCTTAGTGGTCGACAGAGGCACAGATACGCAGTATTTT. The rearrangement links TRBV11-2 to TRBJ2-3; maybe TRBD1 (5 bases). The germline CDR1 and CDR2 sequences are SGHAT and FQNNGV. Trimming left V 1 base short and J 1 base short, with 12 bases between. There are 16 residues in the CDR3.

The gene calls are TRBV29-1 and TRBJ1-4; D is undetermined. Trimming shortened V by 7 bases and J by 11 bases, and 20 bases separated the two germline ends. Germline V gene data show CDR1 as SQVTM and CDR2 as ANQGSEA. The CDR3 runs to 13 residues. DNA for the CDR3: TGCAGCGCATACGGGTCGAACTACCCCAAACTGTTTTTT. Its translation is CSAYGSNYPKLFF.

This clone came up once. This CDR3 reads CATSEGHLNTGELFF. DNA of the CDR3: TGTGCCACCAGTGAGGGACACCTGAACACCGGGGAGCTGTTTTTT. The rearrangement links TRBV24-1 to TRBJ2-2, with a possible D match to TRBD1 (6 bases). The germline CDR1 and CDR2 sequences are KGHDR and SFDVKD. V dropped 4 bases and J dropped 1 base, with 9 bases sitting between them. This CDR3 is 15 amino acids long.

Remarks on this clone: The sample holds other DNA sequences that translate to the same CDR3. The genes are TRBV5-1 and TRBJ2-3; 9 nucleotides match TRBD2. Trimming at V came to 3 bases and at J to 1 base, leaving 3 bases not matched to a gene. Germline V lookup: CDR1 SGHRS, CDR2 YFSETQ. The CDR3 length is 15 residues. The CDR3 loop is CASSSRTSGTDTQYF. The DNA for the CDR3 is TGCGCCAGCAGCTCCAGGACTAGCGGCACAGATACGCAGTATTTT.

The genes are TRBV4-2 and TRBJ1-4; maybe TRBD1 (5 bases). This CDR3 region has 15 residues. V lost 0 bases and J lost 7, with 12 bases in between. The germline gives CDR1 LGHNA, CDR2 YNFKEQ. The CDR3 spells CASSQDGGFGEKLFF. For the CDR3, the DNA is TGTGCCAGCAGCCAAGATGGGGGGTTTGGTGAAAAACTGTTTTTT.

V usage is TRBV18 and J usage is TRBJ2-7; 7 nucleotides match TRBD2. Trimming took 6 bases from V and 3 from J; bases not matched to a gene: 5. CDR1 KGHSH and CDR2 LQKENI come from the germline V gene. CDR3 size: 13 residues. The CDR3 reads CASSSREDYEQYV. The CDR3 DNA sequence: TGTGCCAGCTCTTCTCGGGAGGACTACGAGCAGTACGTC.

This clone appeared a few times. The CDR3 DNA is TGTGCCAGCAGCGGTCTGACAGGGGGGATCACTGAAGCTTTCTTT. This gives the protein CASSGLTGGITEAFF. The gene calls are TRBV5-4 and TRBJ1-1; 9 nucleotides align to TRBD1. After removal of 4 bases from V and 4 bases from J, the junction contained 8 bases not matched to a gene. The CDR3 loop spans 15 amino acids. Per the germline V gene, CDR1 is SGHNT and CDR2 is YYREEE (reference sequence).

The chain employs TRBV29-1 and TRBJ2-5; 13 positions match TRBD2. CDR1 is SQVTM and CDR2 is ANQGSEA in the germline V gene. Trimming cost V 8 bases and J 1 base; bases outside gene matches: 7. This CDR3 is built from 15 residues. The CDR3, as DNA: TGCAGCACCGGACTAGCGGGAGACCCCCAAGAGACCCAGTACTTC. It specifies CSTGLAGDPQETQYF.